The rows below give T cell receptor beta chains drawn from one sample of a study of cytomegalovirus exposure and HLA in healthy donors. Clones were read by immunoSEQ multiplex PCR, and TCRdb kept only the in-frame ones, dropping some. Of about 150,000 clones in the sample, 70% to 80% were seen once. Sequences were obtained from PBMCs. Receptor source: a man aged 40-55 years in good health and CMV-seropositive. The CDR3 runs from the conserved cysteine through the conserved F or W. Fields, in order: clone size, V gene, J gene, D gene, CDR3 DNA, CDR3 protein. The D gene is left open where the match is weak. Not every row has a clone size; where given, it reads once, few, many or a size class.

once	TRBV16	TRBJ1-4	TRBD1	TGTGCCAGCAGCCAATCGACACGACAGGGCACTTCAACTAATGAAAAACTGTTTTTT	CASSQSTRQGTSTNEKLFF
few	TRBV7-2	TRBJ2-5	TRBD2	TGTGCCAGCACCCCGAGGCTAGCGGGAGCAGAGACCCAGTACTTC	CASTPRLAGAETQYF
few	TRBV7-9	TRBJ1-5	NA	TGTGCCAGCAGCTTAAGGGGTGATCAGCCCCAGCATTTT	CASSLRGDQPQHF
NA	TRBV7-2	TRBJ1-2	NA	TGTGCCAGCAGCCCAAACGGGGGCTATGGCTACACCTTC	CASSPNGGYGYTF
NA	TRBV9	TRBJ1-1	NA	TGTGCCAGCAGAAGGGAGGCTTTCTTT	CASRREAFF
NA	TRBV6-6	TRBJ2-6	NA	TGTGCCAGCACCGTTACGGGCTCTGGGGCCAACGGCCTGACTTTC	CASTVTGSGANGLTF
NA	TRBV6-1	TRBJ2-4	TRBD1	TGTGCCAGCATCCTGGGGACAGGGGAGGCCATTATCGAGTACTTC	CASILGTGEAIIEYF
NA	TRBV29-1	TRBJ2-6	NA	TGCAGCGCCGTACTGGTCTCTGGGGCCAACGTCCTGACTTTC	CSAVLVSGANVLTF
NA	TRBV30	TRBJ1-4	TRBD1	TGTGCCGGACAGGCAACTAATGAAAAACTGTTTTTT	CAGQATNEKLFF
few	TRBV18	TRBJ1-2	NA	TGTGCCAGCTCACCACAGCAAAACTATGGCTACACCTTC	CASSPQQNYGYTF
few	TRBV4-2	TRBJ1-2	TRBD1	TGTGCCAGCAGCTTGACCCACAGGGGTGGCTACACCTTC	CASSLTHRGGYTF
few	TRBV21-1	TRBJ2-1	NA	TGTGCCAGCAGCAAATCTGCGGGAGGGCCGATCAATGAGCAGTTCTTC	CASSKSAGGPINEQFF
NA	TRBV7-9	TRBJ2-7	TRBD2	TGTTCCAGCCCAAGAGTGCGGGAGTCCGGAGAGCAGTACTTC	CSSPRVRESGEQYF
NA	TRBV28	TRBJ2-1	TRBD2	TGTGCCAGCACCGGGACTAGCCGGTATGAGCAGTTCTTC	CASTGTSRYEQFF
NA	TRBV5-1	TRBJ2-3	NA	TGCGCCAGCAGGAGAGCCCCTCCAGATACGCAGTATTTT	CASRRAPPDTQYF
NA	TRBV6-1	TRBJ1-1	NA	TGTGCCAGCAGTGCCCAGAACACTGAAGCTTTCTTT	CASSAQNTEAFF
NA	TRBV10-3	TRBJ1-5	NA	TGTGCCATCAGTGAAGGGGCTCGGAATCAGCCCCAGCATTTT	CAISEGARNQPQHF
NA	TRBV19	TRBJ2-7	NA	TGTGCCAGTAGTATTCAAGGTGACAGCTCCTACGAGCAGTACTTC	CASSIQGDSSYEQYF
NA	TRBV29-1	TRBJ1-2	NA	TGCAGCGGTGGGGGCGCAAACTATGGCTACACCTTC	CSGGGANYGYTF
NA	TRBV4-3	TRBJ1-2	TRBD1	TGCGCCAGCAGCCAAGGGGACAGGGGGCCCTATGGCTACACCTTC	CASSQGDRGPYGYTF
NA	TRBV5-1	TRBJ1-2	NA	TGCGCCAGCGGAGACGACCTCTATGGCTACACCTTC	CASGDDLYGYTF
NA	TRBV4-2	TRBJ2-2	NA	TGTGCCAGCAGTGGTAAGAGGGTCACCGGGGAGCTGTTTTTT	CASSGKRVTGELFF
NA	TRBV29-1	TRBJ2-7	TRBD2	TGCAGCGGGTCTAGCGGGACTCAGGAGCAGTACTTC	CSGSSGTQEQYF
few	TRBV27	TRBJ2-1	TRBD2	TGTGCCAGCAGTCCCCAGGGACTAGCGGTCTCCTACAATGAGCAGTTCTTC	CASSPQGLAVSYNEQFF
NA	TRBV7-7	TRBJ2-2	TRBD2	TGTGCCAGCAGCCTATCTAGCGGGAGGGGCACCGGGGAGCTGTTTTTT	CASSLSSGRGTGELFF